This T cell receptor (beta chain) was profiled in a study of shared clonotypes between healthy human individuals. Germline loops: CDR1 SGHRS, CDR2 YFSETQ. This CDR3 is built from 16 residues. J gave up 2 bases and V 0 bases, and 5 bases lay outside the gene matches. Clones were read by immunoSEQ multiplex PCR, and TCRdb kept only the in-frame ones, dropping some. This sample has a few million clones; under 95% occur once, and the top ten carry 0.37%. Donors, healthy HIV-negative adults, lacked recent acute infections or vaccinations. V gene TRBV5-1 combines with J gene TRBJ2-3, with 8 bases lining up with TRBD2. This TCR came from a man aged 18 to 29 in good health. Some clones in this sample may be carry-over from other donors' samples. What was sequenced was naive CD4+ T cells from PBMCs. As to subset: CD45RA+ positively selected. CDR3 sequence (DNA): TGCGCCAGCAGCTTGGAAGGACTAGCTTTCACAGATACGCAGTATTTT. Amino acid sequence: CASSLEGLAFTDTQYF. The complete variable domain, with remaining parts taken from reference TRBV5-1 and TRBJ2-3, reads KAGVTQTPRYLIKTRGQQVTLSCSPISGHRSVSWYQQTPGQGLQFLFEYFSETQRNKGNFPGRFSGRQFSNSRSEMNVSTLELGDSALYLCASSLEGLAFTDTQYFGPGTRLTVL.